What follows are 32 T cell receptor beta chains derived from one specimen sequenced in a study of T cells in Graves' hyperthyroidism and ophthalmopathy. RNA transcripts yielded amplified TCR beta CDR3 regions. The HTBI set primed first-round TCR CDR3 RT-PCR. In TCRdb, the multiplex PCR reads were re-called with MiXCR into one record per CDR3 protein. The repertoire includes approximately 590,000 distinct CDR3 sequences, 15% to 18% of them detected once, and around 7.8% sits in the top ten. Sequencing used blood. The source is a woman under 40 with Graves' hyperthyroidism.

This clonotype was recorded once. The J gene is TRBJ2-7, the V gene TRBV20-1; D uncertain. Germline assignment: CDR1 DFQATT and CDR2 SNEGSKA (reference sequence). V dropped 5 bases and J dropped 4 bases, with 18 bases sitting between them. The CDR3 totals 14 residues. For the CDR3, the DNA is TGCAGTGCTGGTTCGTCTACCGGCCCATACGAGCAGTACTTC. Translated: CSAGSSTGPYEQYF.

This clonotype has a handful of counts. The chain carries TRBV3-1 and TRBJ2-3, with 11 bases that match TRBD2. With 5 bases clipped from V and 11 bases from J, the junction kept 3 bases outside the gene matches. Germline V lookup: CDR1 LGHDT, CDR2 YNNKEL (reference sequence). This CDR3 region has 12 residues. The CDR3 DNA sequence: TGTGCCAGCAGCTCTGGGACTAGCGGGCAGTATTTT. As protein: CASSSGTSGQYF.

This clonotype occurred many times. The chain couples TRBV30 to TRBJ2-3; D may be TRBD2 (6 bases). CDR3 length: 16 residues. V lost 5 bases, J lost 5 bases, and 23 bases lay in between. Germline assignment: CDR1 GTSNPN and CDR2 SVGIG (reference sequence). This CDR3 reads CAWGLSSASRGDTQYF. For the CDR3, the DNA is TGTGCCTGGGGACTTTCTAGCGCCTCCCGGGGAGATACGCAGTATTTT.

This clonotype showed up many times. V usage is TRBV5-1 and J usage is TRBJ2-7; either TRBD1 or TRBD2 may fit D (6 bases each). Trimming cost V 3 bases and J 2 bases, with 12 bases left between them. The CDR3 has 14 amino acids. From germline, CDR1 is SGHRS and CDR2 YFSETQ. The CDR3 bases are TGCGCCAGCAGCTACGGGGGACAAGCCTACGAGCAGTACTTC. Its translation is CASSYGGQAYEQYF.

This rearrangement joins TRBV20-1 to TRBJ1-5, with 7 bases lining up with TRBD1. Trimming removed 6 bases from V and 6 bases from J; junction bases left unmatched: 11. Germline V gene sequence: CDR1 DFQATT, CDR2 SNEGSKA (reference sequence). The CDR3 has 14 amino acids. Written as DNA, the CDR3 is TGCAGTGCAACCGATACAGGGGCAGGTCAGCCCCAGCATTTT. Its translation is CSATDTGAGQPQHF.

V and J are TRBV6-1 and TRBJ2-7, with 8 nucleotides matching TRBD2. Trimming removed 7 bases from V and 0 bases from J; junction bases left unmatched: 5. This CDR3 spans 14 amino acids. Germline CDR1 and CDR2: MNHNS and SASEGT. The CDR3 nucleotides are TGTGCCAGCACCCGGCGGGGGGACTCCTACGAGCAGTACTTC. As protein: CASTRRGDSYEQYF.

The chain uses TRBV20-1 and TRBJ2-5; TRBD1 or TRBD2 may be the D gene (5 bases each). V lost 0 bases and J 1 base, leaving 9 bases between the germline ends. The CDR3 runs to 14 residues. From germline, CDR1 is DFQATT and CDR2 SNEGSKA (reference sequence). The CDR3 spells CSARDRDRQETQYF. The CDR3 DNA is TGCAGTGCTAGAGATAGGGACCGCCAAGAGACCCAGTACTTC.

This clonotype showed up many times. The CDR3 bases are TGTGCCAGCAGCCCTCAGGGGAAAACTGAAGCTTTCTTT. The encoded protein is CASSPQGKTEAFF. The genes are TRBV11-3 and TRBJ1-1, with a weak D call TRBD1 (6 bases). This CDR3 spans 13 amino acids. Looked up from germline, CDR1 is SGHNT and CDR2 is YENEEA. V was cut by 5 bases and J by 5 bases, with 12 bases left in between.

As regards this clonotype: The junction shows a germline mismatch at one end, possibly a read error. The rearrangement uses TRBV12-3 or TRBV12-4 and TRBJ2-7; TRBD2 matches 7 bases. The CDR3 is 17 amino acids. The CDR3 bases are TGTGCCAACAGTTTAAGGTTAGAAAGGACTAGTCCCTACGAGCAGTACTTC. It encodes CANSLRLERTSPYEQYF.

This clonotype was counted ten times or more. CDR3 coding DNA: TGTGCCAGCAGTCCGGGAGACAGGGCCGGAAACACCATATATTTT. Its translation is CASSPGDRAGNTIYF. The J gene is TRBJ1-3, the V gene TRBV12-3 or TRBV12-4; TRBD1 matches at 7 bases. Trimming removed 5 bases from V and 4 bases from J; junction bases left unmatched: 8. There are 15 residues in the CDR3.

The chain is built from TRBV7-2 and TRBJ2-3; 9 nucleotides match TRBD2. Germline V gene sequence: CDR1 SGHTA, CDR2 FQGNSA. V shed 5 bases and J 3 bases; nucleotides not matched to a gene: 12. The CDR3 is made up of 17 amino acids. The CDR3 is CASSQGLAGPATDTQYF. CDR3 bases: TGTGCCAGCAGCCAAGGGCTAGCGGGACCGGCAACAGATACGCAGTATTTT.

V usage is TRBV20-1 and J usage is TRBJ2-5; 12 bases agree with TRBD2. The length of the CDR3 is 16 residues. Per germline, CDR1 DFQATT and CDR2 SNEGSKA (reference sequence). V gave up 0 bases and J gave up 5 bases; unmatched junction bases: 7. The CDR3 sequence: CSARDSLAGGWETQYF. The CDR3 nucleotides read TGCAGTGCTAGAGATAGCCTAGCGGGAGGGTGGGAGACCCAGTACTTC.

This clonotype was detected ten times or more. The J gene is TRBJ1-1, the V gene TRBV5-1; tentative D call: TRBD1 (6 bases). This CDR3 spans 15 amino acids. Germline CDR1 is SGHRS and CDR2 is YFSETQ. Deletions cut 3 bases from V and 1 base from J, with 13 bases between. This CDR3 reads CASSSGQIRNTEAFF. The CDR3 nucleotides are TGCGCCAGCAGCTCCGGACAGATAAGGAACACTGAAGCTTTCTTT.

This clonotype came up many times. This CDR3 is CATSRDHGVEPGLAADTQYF. CDR3 DNA sequence: TGTGCCACCAGCAGAGATCATGGTGTCGAACCGGGACTAGCCGCAGATACGCAGTATTTT. V usage is TRBV15 and J usage is TRBJ2-3, with 9 nucleotides matching TRBD2. V gave up 0 bases and J gave up 4 bases; unmatched junction bases: 17. This CDR3 has 20 residues. Per the germline V gene, CDR1 is LNHNV and CDR2 is YYDKDF (reference sequence).

The chain uses TRBV4-1 and TRBJ2-7, with 8 bases that match TRBD2. The CDR3 covers 15 residues. CDR1 MGHRA and CDR2 YSYEKL come from the germline V gene. With 1 base clipped from V and 2 bases from J, the junction kept 4 bases outside the gene matches. The CDR3: CASSQGGSGAYEQYF. CDR3 DNA sequence: TGCGCCAGCAGCCAAGGGGGTAGCGGGGCCTACGAGCAGTACTTC.

This clonotype was seen repeatedly, ten times or more. V usage is TRBV20-1 and J usage is TRBJ2-7; TRBD2 matches 14 bases. The CDR3 loop spans 16 amino acids. The germline gives CDR1 DFQATT, CDR2 SNEGSKA (reference sequence). Trimming removed 5 bases from V and 4 bases from J; junction bases left unmatched: 10. The CDR3: CSARGGLAGVGYEQYF. DNA of the CDR3: TGCAGTGCTCGAGGGGGACTAGCGGGAGTGGGATACGAGCAGTACTTC.

Only a few counts were recorded for this clonotype. The chain couples TRBV4-2 to TRBJ2-1, with a tentative D call TRBD1 (6 bases). The germline CDR1 and CDR2 sequences are LGHNA and YNFKEQ. Trimming stripped 4 bases from V and 2 bases from J, with 9 bases between. This CDR3 spans 14 amino acids. The CDR3 DNA is TGTGCCAGCAGCCGTGGGGGCCCCTACAATGAGCAGTTCTTC. Protein: CASSRGGPYNEQFF.

In its sample, this clonotype was seen a few times. This sequence joins TRBV4-1 and TRBJ2-5; a possible D gene is TRBD2 (6 bases). The V gene lost 1 base and the J gene lost 4 bases, with 16 bases spanning the gap. There are 16 residues in the CDR3. The V gene's germline CDR1 is MGHRA and CDR2 YSYEKL. The CDR3, as DNA: TGCGCCAGCAGCCAAGGGCCTAGCGTGGGGGGAGAGACCCAGTACTTC. Protein: CASSQGPSVGGETQYF.

The sample holds a few counts of this clonotype. The chain carries TRBV29-1 and TRBJ1-2; 7 positions agree with TRBD1. CDR1 SQVTM and CDR2 ANQGSEA come from the germline V gene. Losses at the gene ends were 5 bases for V and 4 bases for J; bases not matched to a gene: 4. This CDR3 has 12 residues. CDR3 residues: CSVHRGGYGYTF. CDR3 nucleotides: TGCAGCGTTCACAGGGGCGGCTATGGCTACACCTTC.

This clonotype was seen repeatedly, ten times or more. V is TRBV28 and J is TRBJ2-3, with D tentatively TRBD2 (5 bases). V was pared by 7 bases and J by 3 bases, with 8 bases between. CDR3 length: 12 amino acids. Germline lookup yields CDR1 MDHEN and CDR2 SYDVKM. The CDR3 sequence: CASMRVTDTQYF. As DNA, the CDR3 is TGTGCCAGCATGCGGGTAACAGATACGCAGTATTTT.

This clonotype was recorded a few times. CDR3 protein: CSVEDKVYRGHTNTEAFF. CDR3 nucleotides: TGCAGCGTTGAAGATAAGGTGTACAGGGGGCACACGAACACTGAAGCTTTCTTT. J is TRBJ1-1 and V is TRBV29-1, with 9 nucleotides matching TRBD1. Germline V gene lookup returns CDR1 SQVTM and CDR2 ANQGSEA. The CDR3 runs 18 residues. V lost 0 bases and J lost 1; bases outside the gene matches: 12.

The genes are TRBV14 and TRBJ2-7; TRBD2 might be the D (5 bases). Trimming cost V 1 base and J 4 bases, with 17 bases left between them. This CDR3 is built from 16 residues. CDR1 SGHDN and CDR2 FVKESK come from the germline V gene. The CDR3 DNA reads as TGTGCCAGCAGCCAAGGGGAGAATCCGCGATGGTACGAGCAGTACTTC. Translating it yields CASSQGENPRWYEQYF. The variable domain in full, completed from reference TRBV14 and TRBJ2-7, reads EAGVTQFPSHSVIEKGQTVTLRCDPISGHDNLYWYRRVMGKEIKFLLHFVKESKQDESGMPNNRFLAERTGGTYSTLKVQPAELEDSGVYFCASSQGENPRWYEQYFGPGTRLTVT.

This clonotype was recorded at least ten times. The chain carries TRBV13 and TRBJ2-1, with 15 bases aligning to TRBD2. With V trimmed by 4 bases and J by 2 bases, 6 bases remained unmatched. CDR1 and CDR2 from the germline V gene are PRHDT and FYEKMQ (reference sequence). This CDR3 is 18 amino acids long. CDR3 loop: CASSSGTSGRTTYNEQFF. DNA for the CDR3: TGTGCCAGCAGCTCGGGGACTAGCGGGAGGACTACCTACAATGAGCAGTTCTTC.

This clonotype was seen many times. The chain employs TRBV5-1 and TRBJ2-2, with 11 bases fitting TRBD2. With 1 base clipped from V and 4 bases from J, the junction kept 6 bases outside the gene matches. Germline V gene sequence: CDR1 SGHRS, CDR2 YFSETQ. The CDR3 consists of 17 residues. CDR3 in amino acids: CASSLRLAGLRTGELFF. CDR3 nucleotide sequence: TGCGCCAGCAGCTTGAGACTAGCGGGACTTCGCACCGGGGAGCTGTTTTTT.

This clonotype has only a few counts. The V gene is TRBV30, the J gene TRBJ1-4; no clear D. Looked up from germline, CDR1 is GTSNPN and CDR2 is SVGIG (reference sequence). The CDR3 sequence is 16 residues long. The V end was cut by 2 bases, the J end by 0 bases, with 13 bases between. CDR3 in amino acids: CAWSQYLVATNEKLFF. CDR3 sequence (DNA): TGTGCCTGGAGTCAGTATTTGGTAGCAACTAATGAAAAACTGTTTTTT.

This clonotype was counted only a few times. The V gene is TRBV7-6, the J gene TRBJ2-3, with D perhaps TRBD2 (6 bases). This CDR3 has 16 amino acids. Per germline, CDR1 SGHVS and CDR2 FNYEAQ. With 3 bases removed from V and 0 bases from J, the gap between germline ends came to 13 bases. The CDR3 here is CASSFSGSTSTDTQYF. CDR3 bases: TGTGCCAGCAGCTTTAGCGGAAGTACTAGCACAGATACGCAGTATTTT. Drawing the rest from reference TRBV7-6 and TRBJ2-3, the complete variable domain is GAGVSQSPRYKVTKRGQDVALRCDPISGHVSLYWYRQALGQGPEFLTYFNYEAQQDKSGLPNDRFSAERPEGSISTLTIQRTEQRDSAMYRCASSFSGSTSTDTQYFGPGTRLTVL.

This clonotype was seen at least ten times. The genes are TRBV20-1 and TRBJ2-3; TRBD2 is a possible D gene (5 bases). Germline CDR1 is DFQATT and CDR2 is SNEGSKA (reference sequence). The germline V and J ends were trimmed by 5 bases and 0 bases, with 6 bases remaining between them. There are 12 residues in the CDR3. The CDR3 DNA reads as TGCAGTGCTCGGACTAGCACAGATACGCAGTATTTT. Translated: CSARTSTDTQYF.

In its sample, this clonotype was seen many times. This clone may be a read error of a much larger clone one base away. V is TRBV5-6 and J is TRBJ2-3; 10 bases are shared with TRBD2. Germline V CDR1 and CDR2: SGHDT, YYEEEE. The V and J ends lost 4 bases and 2 bases, in that order; junction bases with no gene match: 4. The CDR3 loop spans 15 amino acids. The CDR3 region is CASSIGLAVTDTQYF. As DNA, the CDR3 is TGTGCCAGCAGCATAGGACTAGCGGTCACAGATACGCAGTATTTT.

This clonotype was observed a few times. V usage is TRBV13 and J usage is TRBJ2-7, with a weak D call TRBD2 (5 bases). This CDR3 has 13 residues. V lost 4 bases, J lost 6 bases, and 13 bases lay in between. Germline V lookup: CDR1 PRHDT, CDR2 FYEKMQ (reference sequence). The CDR3 nucleotides read TGTGCCAGCAGCTCCCGCGTGAGGGCCGAGCAGTACTTC. The encoded protein is CASSSRVRAEQYF.

The table lists this clonotype with a few counts. The gene calls are TRBV4-1 and TRBJ2-2, with D possibly being TRBD1 or TRBD2 (5 bases each). The V gene's germline CDR1 is MGHRA and CDR2 YSYEKL. This CDR3 contains 15 residues. Trimming stripped 5 bases from V and 2 bases from J, with 12 bases between. The CDR3 DNA reads TGCGCCAGCAGCTACGGGACCTTAAACACCGGGGAGCTGTTTTTT. It yields the protein CASSYGTLNTGELFF.

This clonotype was seen a handful of times. V is TRBV10-1 and J is TRBJ2-2; TRBD2 might be the D (5 bases). Germline CDR1 and CDR2: WNHNN and SYGVQD (reference sequence). Trimming stripped 0 bases from V and 6 bases from J, with 14 bases between. This CDR3 has 16 residues. The DNA of the CDR3 is TGCGCCAGCAGTGAGTCCACTAGTGTTTCCCCCGGGGAGCTGTTTTTT. Translating gives CASSESTSVSPGELFF.

Points on this clonotype: A much bigger clone sits one base away, suggesting this may be a read error. This chain uses TRBV20-1 with TRBJ2-3; D possibly corresponds to TRBD2 (6 bases). CDR3 size: 13 residues. The V gene's germline CDR1 is DFQATT and CDR2 SNEGSKA (reference sequence). Trimming left V 3 bases short and J 0 bases short, with 7 bases between. The CDR3 DNA is TGCAGTGCTAGGAGCGGGAGCACAGATACGCAGTATTTT. This translates into CSARSGSTDTQYF.